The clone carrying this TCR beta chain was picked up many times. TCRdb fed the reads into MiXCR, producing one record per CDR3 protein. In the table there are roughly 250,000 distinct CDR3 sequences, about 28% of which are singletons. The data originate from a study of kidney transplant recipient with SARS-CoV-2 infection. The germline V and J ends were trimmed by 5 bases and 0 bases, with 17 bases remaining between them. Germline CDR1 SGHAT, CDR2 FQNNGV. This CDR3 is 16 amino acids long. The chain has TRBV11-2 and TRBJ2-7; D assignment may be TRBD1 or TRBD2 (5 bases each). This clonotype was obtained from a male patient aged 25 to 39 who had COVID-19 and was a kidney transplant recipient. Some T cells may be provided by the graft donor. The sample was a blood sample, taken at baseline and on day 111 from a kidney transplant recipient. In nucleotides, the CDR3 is TGTGCCAGCAGCCCAATCCAGTGGGGGAGCTCCTACGAGCAGTACTTC. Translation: CASSPIQWGSSYEQYF.